The sequence of this T cell receptor (beta chain) was determined in a study of T cells in Graves' hyperthyroidism and ophthalmopathy. Exclusion of a patient resulted from uncontrolled infection, other autoimmune disease, pregnancy or lactation. This CDR3 has 15 amino acids. With V trimmed by 1 base and J by 5 bases, 7 bases remained unmatched. From germline, CDR1 is LGHNA and CDR2 YSLEER. Researchers took RNA transcripts and amplified the TCR beta CDR3 regions from them. TCR CDR3 regions were first amplified by RT-PCR with HTBI primers. TCRdb independently ran MiXCR on the multiplex PCR reads; one entry per CDR3 protein. Seen here are about 520,000 distinct CDR3 sequences, around 22% observed once, and the top ten hold roughly 10%. Worth noting for this clonotype: Its specificity is not known.

Study-wide points: Ophthalmopathy, which appeared later, was predicted by the model a median 6.5 months before onset.

Sequenced input: blood. The clonotype originates from a woman aged 25 to 39 with Graves' ophthalmopathy. V is TRBV4-3 and J is TRBJ1-2; 7 nucleotides line up with TRBD1. CDR3 nucleotides: TGCGCCAGCAGCCAAGGACCCGGACAGGTTTATGGCTACACCTTC. Translating gives CASSQGPGQVYGYTF.